The TCR beta chain under discussion was sequenced for a study of blood T cell repertoires in COVID-19. Turning to the study itself: From the United States, Italy and Spain came samples of acute and convalescent COVID-19. Sample material is recorded as cDNA or gDNA derived from T cells, B-cell-depleted T cells, or PBMCs.

Per the study methods: Nucleated cell number was recorded as an estimate derived from reference gene primer amplification. Some clones are missing from TCRdb's copy, which holds only in-frame ones; the method was immunoSEQ multiplex PCR. V, J and clone size are those of that table, while D and trimming were read from the DNA. The repertoire holds 95,000 to 150,000 clones, with just over 85% as singletons. The CDR3 length is 16 residues. V was shortened by 5 bases and J by 0 bases, with 13 bases between the two germline ends. Germline-derived CDR1 and CDR2 are SEHNR and FQNEAQ (reference sequence). This clonotype was obtained from a woman aged 50 to 60 with active or convalescent COVID-19. V usage is TRBV7-9 and J usage is TRBJ1-4, with D perhaps TRBD1 (6 bases). Sequenced material: peripheral blood. The CDR3, as DNA: TGTGCCAGCAGCCCAGGACAGCAAGCAACTAATGAAAAACTGTTTTTT. It encodes CASSPGQQATNEKLFF.